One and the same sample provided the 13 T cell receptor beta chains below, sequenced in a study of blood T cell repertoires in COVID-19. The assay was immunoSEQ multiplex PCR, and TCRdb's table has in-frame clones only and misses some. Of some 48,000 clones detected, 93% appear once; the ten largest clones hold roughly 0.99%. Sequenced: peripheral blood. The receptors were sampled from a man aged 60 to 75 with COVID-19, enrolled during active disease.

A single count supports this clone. The CDR3 nucleotides read TGTGCCAGCAACAGGGCCTATGGCTACACCTTC. Protein product: CASNRAYGYTF. The chain joins TRBV28 to TRBJ1-2; the D gene is possibly TRBD1 (6 bases). The germline V gene encodes CDR1 MDHEN and CDR2 SYDVKM. This CDR3 region has 11 residues. Trimming stripped 7 bases from V and 4 bases from J, with 7 bases between.

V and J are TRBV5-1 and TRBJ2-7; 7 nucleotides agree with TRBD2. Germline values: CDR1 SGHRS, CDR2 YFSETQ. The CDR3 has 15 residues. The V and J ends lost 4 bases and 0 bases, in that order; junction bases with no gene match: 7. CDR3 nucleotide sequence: TGCGCCAGCAGCCGGAAAGCGGGAAGCTCCTACGAGCAGTACTTC. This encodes CASSRKAGSSYEQYF.

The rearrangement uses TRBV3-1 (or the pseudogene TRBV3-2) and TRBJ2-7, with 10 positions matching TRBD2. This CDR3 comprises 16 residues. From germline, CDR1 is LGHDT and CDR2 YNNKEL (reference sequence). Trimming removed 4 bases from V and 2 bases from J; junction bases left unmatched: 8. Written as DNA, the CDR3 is TGTGCCAGCAGCCCCCCTAGGGGACTAGCGCCCTACGAGCAGTACTTC. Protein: CASSPPRGLAPYEQYF.

CDR3 loop: CASSAGTSGGHQETQYF. CDR3 in DNA: TGTGCCAGCAGCGCCGGGACTAGCGGGGGACATCAAGAGACCCAGTACTTC. The chain has TRBV9 and TRBJ2-5, with 14 bases that match TRBD2. The CDR3 has 17 residues. V shed 3 bases, J shed 2 bases, and the junction held 6 bases outside the gene matches. Germline loops: CDR1 SGDLS, CDR2 YYNGEE.

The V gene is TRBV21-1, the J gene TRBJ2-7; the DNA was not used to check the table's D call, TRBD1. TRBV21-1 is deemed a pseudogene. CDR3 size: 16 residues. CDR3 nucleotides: TGTGCCAGCAGCAAAGTAACGGGGGACAGCCCCTACGAGCAGTACTTC. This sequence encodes CASSKVTGDSPYEQYF.

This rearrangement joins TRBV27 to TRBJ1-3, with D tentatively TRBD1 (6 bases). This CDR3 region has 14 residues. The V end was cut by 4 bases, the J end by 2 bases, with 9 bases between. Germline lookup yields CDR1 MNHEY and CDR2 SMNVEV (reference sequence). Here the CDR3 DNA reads TGTGCCAGCAGTTCGGGACATACTGGAAACACCATATATTTT. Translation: CASSSGHTGNTIYF.

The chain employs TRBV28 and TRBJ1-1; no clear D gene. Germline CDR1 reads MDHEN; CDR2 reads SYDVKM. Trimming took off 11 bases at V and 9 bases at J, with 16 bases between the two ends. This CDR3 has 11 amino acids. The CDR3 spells CAPGLRCKAFF. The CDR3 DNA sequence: TGTGCCCCCGGATTGCGGTGCAAAGCTTTCTTT.

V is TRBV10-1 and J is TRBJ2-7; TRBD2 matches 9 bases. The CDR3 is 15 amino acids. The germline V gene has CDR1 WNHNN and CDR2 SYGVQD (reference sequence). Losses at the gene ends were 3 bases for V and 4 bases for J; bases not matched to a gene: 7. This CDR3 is CASSDSGSGGYEQYF. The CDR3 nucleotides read TGCGCCAGCAGTGACTCCGGGAGCGGGGGGTACGAGCAGTACTTC.

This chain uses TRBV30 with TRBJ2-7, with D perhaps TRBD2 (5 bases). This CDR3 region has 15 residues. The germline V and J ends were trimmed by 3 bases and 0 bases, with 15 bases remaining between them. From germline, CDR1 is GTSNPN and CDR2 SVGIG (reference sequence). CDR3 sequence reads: CAWRLEGSLSYEQYF. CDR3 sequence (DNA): TGTGCCTGGAGGTTGGAAGGGAGTCTCTCCTACGAGCAGTACTTC.

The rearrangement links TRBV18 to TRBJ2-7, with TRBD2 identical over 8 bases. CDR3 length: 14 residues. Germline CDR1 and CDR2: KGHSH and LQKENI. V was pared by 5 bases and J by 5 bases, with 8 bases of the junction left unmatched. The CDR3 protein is CASSIREGLNEQYF. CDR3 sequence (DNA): TGTGCCAGCTCAATACGGGAGGGCCTGAACGAGCAGTACTTC.

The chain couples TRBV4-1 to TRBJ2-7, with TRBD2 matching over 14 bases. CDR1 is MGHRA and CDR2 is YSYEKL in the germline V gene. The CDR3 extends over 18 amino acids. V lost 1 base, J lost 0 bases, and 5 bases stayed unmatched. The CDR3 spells CASSQVTGTSGGSYEQYF. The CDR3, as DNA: TGCGCCAGCAGCCAAGTGACCGGGACTAGCGGGGGCTCCTACGAGCAGTACTTC.

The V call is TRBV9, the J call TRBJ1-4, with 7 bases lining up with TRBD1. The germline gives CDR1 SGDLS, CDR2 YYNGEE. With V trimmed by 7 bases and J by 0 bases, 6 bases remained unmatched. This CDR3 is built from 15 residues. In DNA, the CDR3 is TGTGCCAGCGGATTGCAGGGGGCAACTAATGAAAAACTGTTTTTT. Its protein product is CASGLQGATNEKLFF.

CDR3 protein: CASSEARTGGGRLEAFF. The CDR3 nucleotides read TGTGCCAGCAGTGAAGCGCGGACAGGAGGGGGGCGCCTCGAAGCTTTCTTT. This chain uses TRBV6-1 with TRBJ1-1, with TRBD1 matching 7 bases. CDR3 length equals 17 residues. Germline values: CDR1 MNHNS, CDR2 SASEGT. V dropped 0 bases and J dropped 8; count of bases not matched to a gene: 15.